Each of the 26 T cell receptor beta chains below was sequenced from the same sample in a study of blood T cell repertoires in COVID-19. Assay used: immunoSEQ multiplex PCR; TCRdb lists only in-frame clones, some missing. The repertoire holds around 130,000 clones, with around 89% as singletons. The sequenced material came from peripheral blood. The source is a man between 65 and 85 years old with active COVID-19.

The table lists this clone with a few counts. V and J are TRBV5-4 and TRBJ2-5; TRBD2 is a possible D gene (5 bases). Germline V gives CDR1 SGHNT, CDR2 YYREEE (reference sequence). V gave up 5 bases and J gave up 2 bases, with 10 bases separating them. The CDR3 is made up of 13 amino acids. As DNA, the CDR3 is TGTGCCAGCAGACGAGGGCCTCAAGAGACCCAGTACTTC. Encoded protein: CASRRGPQETQYF.

The J gene is TRBJ2-7, the V gene TRBV20-1; 8 bases are a match to TRBD2. The CDR3 is 14 amino acids. V shed 3 bases, J shed 5 bases, and the junction held 9 bases outside the gene matches. From germline, CDR1 is DFQATT and CDR2 SNEGSKA (reference sequence). CDR3 in DNA: TGCAGTGCTAGTGCCGGGGGGGATAGGGACGAGCAGTACTTC. Its translation is CSASAGGDRDEQYF.

This chain uses TRBV28 with TRBJ2-1, with 12 positions matching TRBD2. From germline, CDR1 is MDHEN and CDR2 SYDVKM. Trimming at V came to 6 bases and at J to 0 bases, leaving 9 bases not matched to a gene. The CDR3 is 18 amino acids. CDR3 in amino acids: CASRPGLAGPSSYNEQFF. For the CDR3, the DNA is TGTGCCAGCAGGCCGGGACTAGCGGGCCCCTCCTCCTACAATGAGCAGTTCTTC.

The CDR3 DNA is TGCGCCAGCAGGGGTAGCGGGCTCTCTGGGGCCAACGTCCTGACTTTC. Protein sequence: CASRGSGLSGANVLTF. V and J are TRBV5-1 and TRBJ2-6, with 7 bases identical to TRBD2. The CDR3 runs to 16 residues. Germline V gives CDR1 SGHRS, CDR2 YFSETQ. V gave up 5 bases and J gave up 0 bases; unmatched junction bases: 5.

This chain uses TRBV11-3 with TRBJ2-1; 7 positions agree with TRBD1. J was trimmed by 0 bases and V by 5 bases; bases with no gene match: 4. The CDR3 runs 15 residues. Germline V lookup: CDR1 SGHNT, CDR2 YENEEA. In DNA form, the CDR3 reads TGTGCCAGCAGCCCCGGGACAGACTCCTACAATGAGCAGTTCTTC. Its protein product is CASSPGTDSYNEQFF.

Remarks on this clone: Different DNA sequences within this sample yield the same CDR3. The chain combines TRBV14 with TRBJ1-3; maybe TRBD1 (6 bases). The CDR3 is made up of 16 amino acids. V was pared by 6 bases and J by 1 base, with 16 bases between. Looked up from germline, CDR1 is SGHDN and CDR2 is FVKESK. The CDR3 here is CASSPLTGTSGNTIYF. CDR3 nucleotides: TGTGCCAGCAGTCCCTTAACCGGGACATCTGGAAACACCATATATTTT.

The chain employs TRBV3-1 (or the pseudogene TRBV3-2) and TRBJ2-2; tentative D call: TRBD2 (6 bases). There are 16 residues in the CDR3. The V end lost 2 bases, the J end lost 4 bases, and 14 bases lay between the germline ends. Germline V gene sequence: CDR1 LGHDT, CDR2 YNNKEL (reference sequence). This chain's CDR3 is CASSQNWLATTGELFF. CDR3 in DNA: TGTGCCAGCAGCCAAAACTGGCTAGCGACCACCGGGGAGCTGTTTTTT.

The table lists this clone with a few counts. The genes are TRBV6-2 or TRBV6-3 and TRBJ2-1, with TRBD2 matching over 9 bases. Germline CDR1 MNHEY, CDR2 SVGEGT. The J segment lost 8 bases and the V segment lost 2 bases, leaving 13 bases of the junction unmatched. This CDR3 spans 17 amino acids. The CDR3 DNA follows: TGTGCCAGCAGTTACGGTCCTCTAGCGGGGTCCTGGGATGAGCAGTTCTTC. Protein sequence: CASSYGPLAGSWDEQFF.

The rearrangement uses TRBV19 and TRBJ2-3; TRBD1 matches 9 bases. Trimming took 7 bases from V and 0 from J; bases not matched to a gene: 11. CDR1 LNHDA and CDR2 SQIVND come from the germline V gene (reference sequence). This CDR3 comprises 17 residues. In nucleotides, the CDR3 is TGTGCCAGTAATATTGGGGGACAGGGCTCTAGCACAGATACGCAGTATTTT. Protein product: CASNIGGQGSSTDTQYF.

J is TRBJ2-3 and V is TRBV6-2 or TRBV6-3; 7 nucleotides match TRBD1. Germline V lookup: CDR1 MNHEY, CDR2 SVGEGT. CDR3 length: 15 residues. The V and J ends lost 0 bases and 5 bases, in that order; junction bases with no gene match: 5. CDR3 sequence reads: CASSYSTGAKDTQYF. The CDR3 DNA reads TGTGCCAGCAGTTACTCCACAGGGGCGAAAGATACGCAGTATTTT.

This clone has a single count. The rearrangement joins TRBV7-2 to TRBJ2-7; D call uncertain. V was cut by 1 base and J by 7 bases, with 11 bases left in between. CDR1 and CDR2 from the germline V gene are SGHTA and FQGNSA. The CDR3 is made up of 13 amino acids. CDR3 amino acids: CASSLGDLREQYF. The CDR3 nucleotides are TGTGCCAGCAGCTTAGGTGACCTGAGGGAGCAGTACTTC.

The J gene is TRBJ2-3, the V gene TRBV27; 11 bases fit TRBD2. The CDR3 loop spans 16 amino acids. CDR1 MNHEY and CDR2 SMNVEV come from the germline V gene (reference sequence). The ends lost 6 bases at V and 7 bases at J; junction bases unmatched: 12. In DNA form, the CDR3 reads TGTGCCAGCAGGGGACTAGCGGAGCCCCTGCCAAATACGCAGTATTTT. The encoded protein is CASRGLAEPLPNTQYF.

The chain recombines TRBV4-1 with TRBJ2-3; no reliable D call. Germline lookup yields CDR1 MGHRA and CDR2 YSYEKL. V was clipped by 2 bases and J by 3 bases, with 9 bases between them. The CDR3 contains 14 residues. DNA for the CDR3: TGCGCCAGCAGCCAAACCCCACAGACAGATACGCAGTATTTT. Translated: CASSQTPQTDTQYF.

The chain couples TRBV30 to TRBJ2-3, with 11 bases lining up with TRBD2. Germline CDR1 GTSNPN, CDR2 SVGIG (reference sequence). V lost 3 bases and J lost 4; bases outside the gene matches: 6. The CDR3 has 15 residues. CDR3 sequence reads: CAWSPTSGSPDTQYF. CDR3 bases: TGTGCCTGGAGCCCAACTAGCGGGAGTCCAGATACGCAGTATTTT.

This clone was seen only once. J is TRBJ1-1 and V is TRBV3-1 (or the pseudogene TRBV3-2), with no clear D. The germline V gene encodes CDR1 LGHDT and CDR2 YNNKEL (reference sequence). This CDR3 has 11 residues. V was cut by 0 bases and J by 11 bases, with 7 bases left in between. This chain's CDR3 is CASSQEERAFF. The CDR3 DNA is TGTGCCAGCAGCCAAGAAGAGCGGGCTTTCTTT.

CDR3: CASSSSGSDYEQYF. The CDR3 DNA sequence: TGTGCCAGCTCATCTAGCGGGAGCGACTACGAGCAGTACTTC. This chain uses TRBV18 with TRBJ2-7, with 10 bases identical to TRBD2. The junction had 4 bases not matched to a gene; V was cut back by 5 bases and J by 3 bases. Per germline, CDR1 KGHSH and CDR2 LQKENI. The CDR3 contains 14 residues.

The rearrangement joins TRBV28 to TRBJ1-2; 8 bases are a match to TRBD1. The CDR3 runs to 13 residues. The ends lost 10 bases at V and 5 bases at J; junction bases unmatched: 9. The germline V gene has CDR1 MDHEN and CDR2 SYDVKM. CDR3: CATDRGGNYGYTF. CDR3 sequence (DNA): TGTGCCACCGACAGGGGTGGTAATTATGGCTACACCTTC.

This chain links TRBV18 with TRBJ2-7, with TRBD1 as a possible D gene (5 bases). The CDR3 consists of 13 residues. Looked up from germline, CDR1 is KGHSH and CDR2 is LQKENI. The V gene lost 3 bases and the J gene lost 2 bases, with 8 bases spanning the gap. The DNA of the CDR3 is TGTGCCAGCTCACCCGCAGGGCCCTACGAGCAGTACTTC. Translation: CASSPAGPYEQYF.

This rearrangement joins TRBV7-9 to TRBJ1-2; 7 nucleotides match TRBD1. The junction had 10 bases not matched to a gene; V was cut back by 5 bases and J by 1 base. Germline loops: CDR1 SEHNR, CDR2 FQNEAQ (reference sequence). The CDR3 is made up of 16 amino acids. The CDR3 spells CASSAYGTAFNYGYTF. CDR3 DNA sequence: TGTGCCAGCAGCGCGTACGGGACAGCCTTTAACTATGGCTACACCTTC.

The chain joins TRBV24-1 to TRBJ1-2; 9 nucleotides line up with TRBD1. CDR3 length: 14 amino acids. Germline CDR1 and CDR2: KGHDR and SFDVKD. Losses at the gene ends were 6 bases for V and 6 bases for J; bases not matched to a gene: 7. In DNA, the CDR3 is TGTGCCACCAGTCACCGGGACAGGGCCCATGGCTACACCTTC. As protein: CATSHRDRAHGYTF.

The chain recombines TRBV28 with TRBJ1-6; 8 nucleotides align to TRBD1. V lost 5 bases and J lost 7; bases outside the gene matches: 7. This CDR3 has 15 residues. Looked up from germline, CDR1 is MDHEN and CDR2 is SYDVKM. CDR3 sequence: CASSPRTGKNSPLHF. In nucleotides, the CDR3 is TGTGCCAGCAGTCCACGGACAGGGAAAAATTCACCCCTCCACTTT.

This rearrangement joins TRBV28 to TRBJ1-4; D may be TRBD1 (6 bases). The V end was cut by 4 bases, the J end by 4 bases, with 13 bases between. The CDR3 is 15 residues long. Germline V lookup: CDR1 MDHEN, CDR2 SYDVKM. The CDR3 here is CASSSVRGVNEKLFF. CDR3 sequence (DNA): TGTGCCAGCAGTTCCGTCAGGGGCGTTAATGAAAAACTGTTTTTT.

Notes on this clone: The DNA is left out, because the CDR3 cannot be placed on it with certainty; the CDR3 is given as TCRdb lists it. This chain uses TRBV28 with TRBJ2-4; the table's D gene call, TRBD1, was not cross checked with the DNA. Looked up from germline, CDR1 is MDHEN and CDR2 is SYDVKM. The CDR3 spans 16 residues, counting both ends. The CDR3 sequence: CASSFGEGAPQNIQYF.

The chain links TRBV5-5 to TRBJ2-3, with D possibly being TRBD1 (6 bases). V shed 0 bases and J shed 7 bases, with 9 bases lying between them. The CDR3 totals 13 residues. The germline V gene encodes CDR1 SGHKS and CDR2 YYEKEE (reference sequence). The CDR3 region has the DNA TGTGCCAGCAGCTTGGTAGGGGGAAATACGCAGTATTTT. Translating it yields CASSLVGGNTQYF.

The chain combines TRBV6-2 or TRBV6-3 with TRBJ2-5, with 9 bases identical to TRBD2. CDR1 and CDR2 (germline): MNHEY, SVGEGT. Losses at the gene ends were 2 bases for V and 5 bases for J; bases not matched to a gene: 9. The CDR3 totals 16 residues. The CDR3 sequence is CASSYVPSGMVETQYF. The CDR3 DNA reads as TGTGCCAGCAGTTACGTCCCTAGCGGGATGGTCGAGACCCAGTACTTC.

V is TRBV5-4 and J is TRBJ1-2, with TRBD1 matching over 8 bases. With V trimmed by 4 bases and J by 4 bases, 6 bases remained unmatched. CDR1 is SGHNT and CDR2 is YYREEE in the germline V gene (reference sequence). The CDR3 is 14 residues long. CDR3 region: CASSRTGKTYGYTF. CDR3 bases: TGTGCCAGCAGCCGGACAGGGAAGACCTATGGCTACACCTTC.